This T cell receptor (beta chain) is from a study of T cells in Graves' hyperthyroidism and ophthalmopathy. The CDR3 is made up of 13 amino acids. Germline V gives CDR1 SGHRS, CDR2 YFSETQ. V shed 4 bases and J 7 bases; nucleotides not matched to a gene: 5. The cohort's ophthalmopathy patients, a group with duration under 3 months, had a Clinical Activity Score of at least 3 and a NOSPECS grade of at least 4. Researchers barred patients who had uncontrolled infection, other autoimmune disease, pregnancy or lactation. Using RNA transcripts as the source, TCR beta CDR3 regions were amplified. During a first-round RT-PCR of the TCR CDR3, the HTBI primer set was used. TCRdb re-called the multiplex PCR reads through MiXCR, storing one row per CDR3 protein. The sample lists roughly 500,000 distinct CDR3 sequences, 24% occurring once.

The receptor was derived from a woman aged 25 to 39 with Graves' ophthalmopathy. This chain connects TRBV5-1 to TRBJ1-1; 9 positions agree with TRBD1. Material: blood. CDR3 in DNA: TGCGCCAGCAGCACGGGACAGGGTATTGAAGCTTTCTTT. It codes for CASSTGQGIEAFF.